This T cell receptor (beta chain) is drawn from a study of blood T cell repertoires in COVID-19. Method: immunoSEQ multiplex PCR; TCRdb's copy keeps in-frame clones and lacks some. The table has about 100,000 clones, 75% to 90% seen once. There are 15 residues in the CDR3. Germline CDR1 is LNHNV and CDR2 is YYDKDF (reference sequence). Trimming removed 5 bases at V and 7 bases at J, with 18 bases between. The genes are TRBV15 and TRBJ2-1, with a possible D match to TRBD1 (5 bases). Sequenced input: peripheral blood. This TCR came from a human donor with active COVID-19. The donor label of this sample is uncertain. CDR3 DNA: TGTGCCACCAGCCGATGGCAGGGTGAAATGAATGAGCAGTTCTTC. Translated, it gives CATSRWQGEMNEQFF.